These 20 T cell receptor beta chains originate from one sample sequenced in a study of cytomegalovirus exposure and HLA in healthy donors. Vbeta (60) and Jbeta (13) primers were used in the PCR. Sequenced by immunoSEQ multiplex PCR; TCRdb stores in-frame clones only, minus some. Among around 80,000 clones listed, approximately 79% were seen once. Source material: PBMCs. These receptors originate from a female donor in good health and CMV-seronegative.

V is TRBV7-2 and J is TRBJ1-1; 11 positions agree with TRBD1. The germline gives CDR1 SGHTA, CDR2 FQGNSA. The CDR3 contains 16 residues. The ends lost 3 bases at V and 5 bases at J; junction bases unmatched: 8. CDR3 DNA sequence: TGTGCCAGCAGCTTCTTACGTGGGACAGGGGGAACTGAAGCTTTCTTT. Amino acid sequence: CASSFLRGTGGTEAFF.

This chain links TRBV11-2 with TRBJ2-5, with 7 bases matching TRBD2. This CDR3 has 14 residues. The V and J ends lost 3 bases and 3 bases, in that order; junction bases with no gene match: 4. CDR1 and CDR2 (germline): SGHAT, FQNNGV. The CDR3 is CASSLTSQKETQYF. As DNA, the CDR3 is TGTGCCAGCAGCTTGACTAGCCAGAAAGAGACCCAGTACTTC.

Sample share makes this clone medium-sized. The chain uses TRBV5-1 and TRBJ2-1, with 7 positions matching TRBD2. The CDR3 is 15 residues long. Germline V gives CDR1 SGHRS, CDR2 YFSETQ. V was clipped by 5 bases and J by 7 bases; unmatched bases: 12. CDR3 loop: CASRAGSGGGNEQFF. The DNA of the CDR3 is TGCGCCAGCAGAGCGGGAAGTGGGGGTGGGAATGAGCAGTTCTTC.

The genes are TRBV27 and TRBJ2-7, with TRBD1 identical over 9 bases. The CDR3 is 15 amino acids. The junction had 6 bases not matched to a gene; V was cut back by 2 bases and J by 4 bases. The germline CDR1 and CDR2 sequences are MNHEY and SMNVEV (reference sequence). This CDR3 is CASSLRVQGAYEQYF. DNA for the CDR3: TGTGCCAGCAGTTTAAGGGTACAGGGGGCTTACGAGCAGTACTTC.

This sequence joins TRBV19 and TRBJ2-3; TRBD1 matches at 10 bases. The V segment lost 5 bases and the J segment 1 base; nucleotides outside the gene matches: 3. The CDR3 runs 15 residues. Germline V gene sequence: CDR1 LNHDA, CDR2 SQIVND (reference sequence). The CDR3 bases are TGTGCCAGTAGTCGGACAGGGGGACGCACAGATACGCAGTATTTT. As protein: CASSRTGGRTDTQYF.

The chain is built from TRBV7-2 and TRBJ2-2, with D maybe TRBD2 (5 bases). Germline CDR1 and CDR2: SGHTA and FQGNSA. V lost 7 bases, J lost 8 bases, and 26 bases lay in between. The CDR3 runs 17 residues. The CDR3 reads CASTTQGTRWRLGELFF. The DNA of the CDR3 is TGTGCCAGCACCACCCAAGGCACTAGATGGAGGTTGGGGGAGCTGTTTTTT.

This clone was seen only a few times. The chain combines TRBV18 with TRBJ2-5, with D possibly TRBD1 on 5 matching bases. The V end was cut by 0 bases, the J end by 4 bases, with 12 bases between. The CDR3 extends over 15 amino acids. Germline V gene sequence: CDR1 KGHSH, CDR2 LQKENI. CDR3 coding DNA: TGTGCCAGCTCACCACCGGACACCGGCCCAGAGACCCAGTACTTC. Translation gives CASSPPDTGPETQYF.

The chain carries TRBV7-2 and TRBJ1-2; TRBD1 agrees at 8 bases. The J segment lost 8 bases and the V segment lost 1 base, leaving 9 bases of the junction unmatched. Per germline, CDR1 SGHTA and CDR2 FQGNSA. The CDR3 totals 15 residues. Here the CDR3 DNA reads TGTGCCAGCAGCTTAGACGCAGGGGGCGCTGGGGGCTACACCTTC. This gives the protein CASSLDAGGAGGYTF.

This clone has more than one count but fewer than ten. Written as DNA, the CDR3 is TGTGCCAGCAGCTTGGAGCAGGGGGGTCCGTACTTC. Amino acids: CASSLEQGGPYF. The chain links TRBV5-4 to TRBJ2-7, with D perhaps TRBD1 (7 bases). Trimming pared 0 bases from V and 12 bases from J, leaving 13 bases between. CDR1 SGHNT and CDR2 YYREEE come from the germline V gene (reference sequence). This CDR3 has 12 amino acids.

The J gene is TRBJ1-6, the V gene TRBV28, with D uncertain. CDR3 length: 11 amino acids. V was shortened by 1 base and J by 13 bases, with 5 bases between the two germline ends. From germline, CDR1 is MDHEN and CDR2 SYDVKM. The CDR3 DNA follows: TGTGCCAGCAGTTTATCGTATCCCCTCCACTTT. It yields the protein CASSLSYPLHF.

This clone was seen once. V usage is TRBV28 and J usage is TRBJ1-2; maybe TRBD1 (5 bases). The CDR3 has 13 residues. V shed 5 bases and J shed 3 bases, with 10 bases lying between them. Germline loops: CDR1 MDHEN, CDR2 SYDVKM. The CDR3 here is CASSPGSDYGYTF. The DNA for the CDR3 is TGTGCCAGCAGTCCAGGGTCCGACTATGGCTACACCTTC.

This clone showed up just a few times. The chain has TRBV29-1 and TRBJ1-2; 8 bases fit TRBD1. V gave up 3 bases and J gave up 5 bases; unmatched junction bases: 8. The CDR3 loop spans 14 amino acids. CDR1 is SQVTM and CDR2 is ANQGSEA in the germline V gene. CDR3 in DNA: TGCAGCGTTGACCCGGACAGGGTAGAATATGGCTACACCTTC. Residues: CSVDPDRVEYGYTF.

The chain has TRBV27 and TRBJ2-1; 7 bases are shared with TRBD2. Germline CDR1 and CDR2: MNHEY and SMNVEV (reference sequence). The CDR3 spans 13 residues. Trimming at V came to 4 bases and at J to 5 bases, leaving 2 bases not matched to a gene. The CDR3 protein is CASSWTRNNEQFF. The CDR3 DNA is TGTGCCAGCAGTTGGACTAGGAACAATGAGCAGTTCTTC.

This chain connects TRBV5-4 to TRBJ1-1; D unclear. The CDR3 runs 13 residues. Germline assignment: CDR1 SGHNT and CDR2 YYREEE (reference sequence). V was clipped by 2 bases and J by 1 base, with 6 bases between them. CDR3 bases: TGTGCCAGCAGCTTAAACAGGAACACTGAAGCTTTCTTT. Amino acids: CASSLNRNTEAFF.

The chain joins TRBV7-9 to TRBJ2-5; D might be TRBD1 (6 bases). Trimming pared 5 bases from V and 1 base from J, leaving 11 bases between. Germline CDR1 and CDR2: SEHNR and FQNEAQ (reference sequence). The CDR3 consists of 14 residues. CDR3 in DNA: TGTGCCAGCAGCCGAAGACAGGCCCAAGAGACCCAGTACTTC. As protein: CASSRRQAQETQYF.

This clone was detected only a few times. The V gene is TRBV4-3, the J gene TRBJ2-3; 7 nucleotides agree with TRBD2. CDR1 is LGHNA and CDR2 is YSLEER in the germline V gene. V was pared by 5 bases and J by 1 base, with 3 bases of the junction left unmatched. This CDR3 contains 14 residues. Here the CDR3 reads CASSSGLRTDTQYF. Written as DNA, the CDR3 is TGCGCCAGCAGCTCGGGACTACGCACAGATACGCAGTATTTT.

V is TRBV5-1 and J is TRBJ2-5; possibly TRBD1 for D (6 bases). V dropped 0 bases and J dropped 5 bases, with 11 bases sitting between them. Germline lookup yields CDR1 SGHRS and CDR2 YFSETQ. This CDR3 is built from 14 residues. This CDR3 is CASSLARRGETQYF. The DNA for the CDR3 is TGCGCCAGCAGCTTGGCCCGAAGGGGGGAGACCCAGTACTTC.

The chain links TRBV7-9 to TRBJ2-1; D may be TRBD2 (8 bases). Germline V lookup: CDR1 SEHNR, CDR2 FQNEAQ (reference sequence). Trimming removed 5 bases from V and 12 bases from J, with 23 bases in between. The CDR3 loop spans 15 amino acids. The CDR3 region has the DNA TGTGCCAGCAGCAGGGGGCTAGCGGGCCTCCCTAGGCAGTTCTTC. Its protein is CASSRGLAGLPRQFF.

The chain carries TRBV7-8 and TRBJ2-7; 7 nucleotides align to TRBD2. V was pared by 4 bases and J by 2 bases, with 5 bases of the junction left unmatched. Germline loops: CDR1 SGHVS, CDR2 FQNEAQ. The length of the CDR3 is 14 residues. CDR3 sequence (DNA): TGTGCCAGCAGCTCTAGGCTAGCGGCCTACGAGCAGTACTTC. It yields the protein CASSSRLAAYEQYF.

The CDR3 nucleotides are TGTGCCAGCTCACCAAAAGGGCAGGGGGTCACACACCAGCCCCAGCATTTT. Translated, it gives CASSPKGQGVTHQPQHF. The genes are TRBV18 and TRBJ1-5, with 7 bases that match TRBD1. The CDR3 totals 17 residues. J gave up 7 bases and V 2 bases, and 14 bases lay outside the gene matches. Germline lookup yields CDR1 KGHSH and CDR2 LQKENI.